A selection of T cell receptor beta chains follows, all from one sample in a study of CD8 T cells in ankylosing spondylitis. MiXCR, run by TCRdb on the 5' RACE reads, gives a single entry per CDR3 protein. The sample has 210,000 or so distinct CDR3 sequences, roughly 8.2% seen once; the top ten hold approximately 5%. The sequenced sample was blood, either unsorted or a sorted T cell fraction (not recorded which). The receptor source for this set is a female donor with ankylosing spondylitis or in good health (not recorded which). Both conserved end residues are part of each CDR3. Fields, in order: V gene, D gene, clone size, J gene, CDR3 DNA, CDR3 protein. The D gene is left open where the match is weak. Size tells how often a clone was seen (once, few, many) or the class of an expanded clone, and some rows leave it out.

V: TRBV20-1; D: TRBD1; size: many; J: TRBJ1-2; DNA: TGCAGTGCTAGAGCTGGGACAGCTAACTATGGCTACACCTTC; CDR3: CSARAGTANYGYTF
V: TRBV29-1; D: NA; size: many; J: TRBJ2-5; DNA: TGCAGCGTTGGTCGGGGCCCAAGAGGAGAGACCCAGTACTTC; CDR3: CSVGRGPRGETQYF
V: TRBV6-5; D: TRBD1; size: many; J: TRBJ2-2; DNA: TGTGCCAGCAGTTTTACAGGGGGCGCGACCACCGGGGAGCTGTTTTTT; CDR3: CASSFTGGATTGELFF
V: TRBV6-2/TRBV6-3; D: TRBD1; size: many; J: TRBJ1-1; DNA: TGTGCCAGCAGCCACACGACAGGGGGCAACACTGAAGCTTTCTTT; CDR3: CASSHTTGGNTEAFF
V: TRBV7-6; D: NA; size: many; J: TRBJ1-5; DNA: TGTGCCAGCAGCTTAGCGGGTCCCAATCAGCCCCAGCATTTT; CDR3: CASSLAGPNQPQHF
V: TRBV12-3/TRBV12-4; D: TRBD2; size: NA; J: TRBJ2-4; DNA: TGTGTCAGCAGTTTGACTAGCGGGAGGGGCATTCAGTACTTC; CDR3: CVSSLTSGRGIQYF
V: TRBV7-9; D: NA; size: few; J: TRBJ2-1; DNA: TGTGCCAGCCGTTCCGGGACTGACTACAATGAGCAGTTCTTC; CDR3: CASRSGTDYNEQFF
V: TRBV5-1; D: NA; size: many; J: TRBJ2-1; DNA: TGCGCCAGCAGCTTTGGGACATACCCTGGGAATGAGCAGTTCTTC; CDR3: CASSFGTYPGNEQFF
V: TRBV20-1; D: NA; size: NA; J: TRBJ1-2; DNA: TGCAGTGCTACCGGGCCGAGTTCCTACACCTTC; CDR3: CSATGPSSYTF
V: TRBV2; D: TRBD2; size: many; J: TRBJ2-3; DNA: TGTGCCAGCAGCGGAAATAGCGGGAGGGCCGGGGATACGCAGTATTTT; CDR3: CASSGNSGRAGDTQYF
V: TRBV12-3/TRBV12-4; D: TRBD2; size: many; J: TRBJ2-7; DNA: TGTGCCAGCAGCCTCCGACTAGCGGGTTATTCCTACGAGCAGTACTTC; CDR3: CASSLRLAGYSYEQYF
V: TRBV9; D: TRBD1; size: many; J: TRBJ2-2; DNA: TGTGCCAGCAGCGTAGGGGACAGGGTTTGGGCGAACACCGGGGAGCTGTTTTTT; CDR3: CASSVGDRVWANTGELFF
V: TRBV5-1; D: NA; size: many; J: TRBJ2-5; DNA: TGCGCCAGCAGCGAACGACGGGCCCAAGAGACCCAGTACTTC; CDR3: CASSERRAQETQYF
V: TRBV7-7; D: TRBD1; size: few; J: TRBJ2-7; DNA: TGTGCCAGCAGTACGGACAGGATTGGCGAGCAGTACTTC; CDR3: CASSTDRIGEQYF
V: TRBV5-1; D: TRBD2; size: many; J: TRBJ2-3; DNA: TGCGCCAGCAGCTCGGCTAGCGGGATCCGCACAGATACGCAGTATTTT; CDR3: CASSSASGIRTDTQYF
V: TRBV20-1; D: TRBD2; size: many; J: TRBJ2-7; DNA: TGCAGTGCTAGAGCCCGGGGACTAGCGGCCTACGAGCAGTACTTC; CDR3: CSARARGLAAYEQYF